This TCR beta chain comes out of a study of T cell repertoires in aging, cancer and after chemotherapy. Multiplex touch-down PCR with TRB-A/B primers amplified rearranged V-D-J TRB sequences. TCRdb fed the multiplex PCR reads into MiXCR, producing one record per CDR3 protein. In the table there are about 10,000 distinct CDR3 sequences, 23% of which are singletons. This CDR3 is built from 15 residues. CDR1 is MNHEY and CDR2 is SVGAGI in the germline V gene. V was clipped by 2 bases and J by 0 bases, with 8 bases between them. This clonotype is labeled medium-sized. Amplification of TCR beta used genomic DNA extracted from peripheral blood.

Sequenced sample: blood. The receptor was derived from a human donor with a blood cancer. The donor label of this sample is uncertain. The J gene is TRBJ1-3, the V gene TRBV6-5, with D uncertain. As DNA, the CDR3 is TGTGCCAGCAGTTACGACGCAAGCTCTGGAAACACCATATATTTT. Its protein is CASSYDASSGNTIYF.